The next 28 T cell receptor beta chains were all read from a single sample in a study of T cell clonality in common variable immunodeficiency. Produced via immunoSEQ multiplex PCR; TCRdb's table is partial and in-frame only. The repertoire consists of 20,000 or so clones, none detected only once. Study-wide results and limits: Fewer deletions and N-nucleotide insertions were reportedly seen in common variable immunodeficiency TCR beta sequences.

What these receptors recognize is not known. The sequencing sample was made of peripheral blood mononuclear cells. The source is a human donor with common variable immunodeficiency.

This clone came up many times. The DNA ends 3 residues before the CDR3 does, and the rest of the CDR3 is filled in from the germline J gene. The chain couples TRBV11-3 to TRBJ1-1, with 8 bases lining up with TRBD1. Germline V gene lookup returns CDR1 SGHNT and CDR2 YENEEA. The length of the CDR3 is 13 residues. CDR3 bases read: TGTGCCAGCAGCCCAGGACAGGGATTGGTG. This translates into CASSPGQGLV. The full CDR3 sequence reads CASSPGQGLVAFF.

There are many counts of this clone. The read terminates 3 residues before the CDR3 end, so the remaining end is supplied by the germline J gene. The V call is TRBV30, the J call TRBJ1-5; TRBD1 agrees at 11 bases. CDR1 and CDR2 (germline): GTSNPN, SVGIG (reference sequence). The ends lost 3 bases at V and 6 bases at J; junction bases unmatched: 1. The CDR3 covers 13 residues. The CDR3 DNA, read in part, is TGTGCCTGGAGAGGACAGGGGGCTCAGCCC. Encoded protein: CAWRGQGAQP. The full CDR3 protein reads CAWRGQGAQPQHF.

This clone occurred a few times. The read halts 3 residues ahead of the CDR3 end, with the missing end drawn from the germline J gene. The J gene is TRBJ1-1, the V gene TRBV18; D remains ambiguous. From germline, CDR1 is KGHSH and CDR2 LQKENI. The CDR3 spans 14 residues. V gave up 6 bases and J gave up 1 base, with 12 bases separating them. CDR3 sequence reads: CASSLPPPNTEAFF. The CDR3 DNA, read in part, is TGTGCCAGCTCTCTCCCCCCCCCGAACACTGAA.

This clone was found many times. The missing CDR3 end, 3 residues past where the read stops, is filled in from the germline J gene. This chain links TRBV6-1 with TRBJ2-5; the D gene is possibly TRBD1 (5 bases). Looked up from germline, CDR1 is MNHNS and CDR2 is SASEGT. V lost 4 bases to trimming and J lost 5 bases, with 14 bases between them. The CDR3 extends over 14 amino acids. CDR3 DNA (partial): TGTGCCAGCAGTGCGCCCCAGGGTACGGAGACC. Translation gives CASSAPQGTET. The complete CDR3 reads CASSAPQGTETQYF.

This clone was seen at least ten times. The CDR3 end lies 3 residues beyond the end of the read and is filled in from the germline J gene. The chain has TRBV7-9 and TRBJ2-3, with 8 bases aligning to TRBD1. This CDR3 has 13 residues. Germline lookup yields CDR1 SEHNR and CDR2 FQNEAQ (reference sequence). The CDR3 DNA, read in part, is TGTGCCAGCAGCCTACCCGGACAGGGACCG. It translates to CASSLPGQGP. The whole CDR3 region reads CASSLPGQGPQYF.

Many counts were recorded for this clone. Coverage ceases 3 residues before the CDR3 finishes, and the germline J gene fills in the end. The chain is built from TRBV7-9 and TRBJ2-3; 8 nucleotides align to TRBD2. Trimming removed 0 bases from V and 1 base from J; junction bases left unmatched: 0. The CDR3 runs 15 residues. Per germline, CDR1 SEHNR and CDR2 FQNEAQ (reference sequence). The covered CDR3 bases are TGTGCCAGCAGCTTAGCTAGCGGGGGCACAGATACG. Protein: CASSLASGGTDT. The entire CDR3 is CASSLASGGTDTQYF. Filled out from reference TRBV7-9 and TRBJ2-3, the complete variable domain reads DTGVSQNPRHKITKRGQNVTFRCDPISEHNRLYWYRQTLGQGPEFLTYFQNEAQLEKSRLLSDRFSAERPKGSFSTLEIQRTEQGDSAMYLCASSLASGGTDTQYFGPGTRLTVL.

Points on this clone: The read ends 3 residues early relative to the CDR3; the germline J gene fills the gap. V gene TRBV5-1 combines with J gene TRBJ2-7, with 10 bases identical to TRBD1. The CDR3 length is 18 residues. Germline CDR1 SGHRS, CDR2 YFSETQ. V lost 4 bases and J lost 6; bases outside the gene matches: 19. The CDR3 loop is CASSPEGQGDTLRGEQYF. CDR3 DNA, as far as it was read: TGCGCCAGCAGCCCGGAAGGACAGGGGGACACCTTACGAGGCGAG.

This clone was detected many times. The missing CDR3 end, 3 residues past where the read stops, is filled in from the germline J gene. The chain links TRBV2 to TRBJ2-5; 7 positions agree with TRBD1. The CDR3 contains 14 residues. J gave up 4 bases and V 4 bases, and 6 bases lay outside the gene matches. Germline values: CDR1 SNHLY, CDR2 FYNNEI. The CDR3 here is CASSVAGGLETQYF. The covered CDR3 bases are TGTGCCAGCAGTGTGGCAGGGGGTCTAGAGACC.

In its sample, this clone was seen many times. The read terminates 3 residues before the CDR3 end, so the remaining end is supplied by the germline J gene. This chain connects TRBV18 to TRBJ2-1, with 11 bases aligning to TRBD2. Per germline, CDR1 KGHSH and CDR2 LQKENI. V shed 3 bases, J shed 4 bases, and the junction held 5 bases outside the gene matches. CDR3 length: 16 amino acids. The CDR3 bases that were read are TGTGCCAGCTCACCGGTAGCGGGAGGGAGTTACAATGAG. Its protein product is CASSPVAGGSYNE. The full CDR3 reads CASSPVAGGSYNEQFF. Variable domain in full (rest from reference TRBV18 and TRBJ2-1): NAGVMQNPRHLVRRRGQEARLRCSPMKGHSHVYWYRQLPEEGLKFMVYLQKENIIDESGMPKERFSAEFPKEGPSILRIQQVVRGDSAAYFCASSPVAGGSYNEQFFGPGTRLTVL.

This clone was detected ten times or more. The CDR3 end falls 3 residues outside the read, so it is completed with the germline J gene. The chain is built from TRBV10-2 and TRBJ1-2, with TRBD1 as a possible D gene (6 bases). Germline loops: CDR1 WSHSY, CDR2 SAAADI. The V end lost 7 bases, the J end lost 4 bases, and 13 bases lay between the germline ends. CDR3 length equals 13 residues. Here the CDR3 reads CASTAGGGYGYTF. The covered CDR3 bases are TGCGCCAGCACGGCTGGAGGGGGCTATGGC.

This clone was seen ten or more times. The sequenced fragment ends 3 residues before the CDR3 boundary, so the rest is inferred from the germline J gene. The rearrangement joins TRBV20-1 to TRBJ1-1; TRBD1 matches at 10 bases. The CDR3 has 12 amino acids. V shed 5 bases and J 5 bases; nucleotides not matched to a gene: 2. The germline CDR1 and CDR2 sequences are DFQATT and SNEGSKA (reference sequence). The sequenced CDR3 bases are TGCAGTGCTGAGGACAGGGGGACTGAA. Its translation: CSAEDRGTE. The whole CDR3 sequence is CSAEDRGTEAFF.

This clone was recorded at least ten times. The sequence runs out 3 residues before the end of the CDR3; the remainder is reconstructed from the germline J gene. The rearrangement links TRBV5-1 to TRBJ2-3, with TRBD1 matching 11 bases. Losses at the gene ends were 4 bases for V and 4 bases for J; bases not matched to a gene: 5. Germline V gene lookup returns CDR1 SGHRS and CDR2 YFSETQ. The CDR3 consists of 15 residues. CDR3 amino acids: CASSPGTGGPDTQYF. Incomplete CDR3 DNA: TGCGCCAGCAGCCCCGGGACAGGGGGGCCAGATACG.

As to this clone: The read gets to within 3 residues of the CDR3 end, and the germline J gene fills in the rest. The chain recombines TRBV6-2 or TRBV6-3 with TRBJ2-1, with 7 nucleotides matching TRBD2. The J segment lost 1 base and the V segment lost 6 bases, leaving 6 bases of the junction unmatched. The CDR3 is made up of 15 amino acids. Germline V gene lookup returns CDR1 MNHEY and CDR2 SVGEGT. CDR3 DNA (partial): TGTGCCAGCAGCCCACTAGCGCTTTCCTACAATGAG. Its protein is CASSPLALSYNE. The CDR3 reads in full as CASSPLALSYNEQFF.

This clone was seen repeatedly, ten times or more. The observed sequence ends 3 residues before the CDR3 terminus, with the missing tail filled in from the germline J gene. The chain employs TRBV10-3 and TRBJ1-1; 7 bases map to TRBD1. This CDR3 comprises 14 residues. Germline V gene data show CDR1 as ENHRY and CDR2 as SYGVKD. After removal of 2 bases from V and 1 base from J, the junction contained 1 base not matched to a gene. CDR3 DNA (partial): TGTGCCATCAGTGAGGGACAGGCGAACACTGAA. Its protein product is CAISEGQANTE. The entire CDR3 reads CAISEGQANTEAFF.

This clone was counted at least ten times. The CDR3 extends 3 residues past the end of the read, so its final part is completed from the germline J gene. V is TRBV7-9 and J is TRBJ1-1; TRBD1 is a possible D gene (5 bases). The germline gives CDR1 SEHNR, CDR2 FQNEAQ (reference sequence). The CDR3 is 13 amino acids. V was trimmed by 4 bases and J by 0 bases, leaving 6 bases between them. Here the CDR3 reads CASSSRVNTEAFF. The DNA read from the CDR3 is TGTGCCAGCAGCTCCAGGGTGAACACTGAA.

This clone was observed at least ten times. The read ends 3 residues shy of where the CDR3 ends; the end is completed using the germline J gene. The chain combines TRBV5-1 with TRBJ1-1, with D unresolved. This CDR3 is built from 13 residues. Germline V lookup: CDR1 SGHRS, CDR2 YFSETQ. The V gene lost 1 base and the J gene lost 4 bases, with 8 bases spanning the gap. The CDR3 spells CASSLSQPTEAFF. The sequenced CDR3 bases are TGCGCCAGCAGCTTGTCACAACCCACTGAA. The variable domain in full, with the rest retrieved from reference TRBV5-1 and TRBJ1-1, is KAGVTQTPRYLIKTRGQQVTLSCSPISGHRSVSWYQQTPGQGLQFLFEYFSETQRNKGNFPGRFSGRQFSNSRSEMNVSTLELGDSALYLCASSLSQPTEAFFGQGTRLTVV.

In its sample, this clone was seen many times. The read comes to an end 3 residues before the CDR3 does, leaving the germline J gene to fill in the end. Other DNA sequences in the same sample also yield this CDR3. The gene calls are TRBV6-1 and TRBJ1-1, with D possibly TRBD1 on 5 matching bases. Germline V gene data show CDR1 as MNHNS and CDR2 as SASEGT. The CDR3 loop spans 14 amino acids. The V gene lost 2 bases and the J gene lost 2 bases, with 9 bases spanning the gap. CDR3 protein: CASSEKGRNTEAFF. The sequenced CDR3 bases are TGTGCCAGCAGTGAAAAGGGGAGAAACACTGAA.

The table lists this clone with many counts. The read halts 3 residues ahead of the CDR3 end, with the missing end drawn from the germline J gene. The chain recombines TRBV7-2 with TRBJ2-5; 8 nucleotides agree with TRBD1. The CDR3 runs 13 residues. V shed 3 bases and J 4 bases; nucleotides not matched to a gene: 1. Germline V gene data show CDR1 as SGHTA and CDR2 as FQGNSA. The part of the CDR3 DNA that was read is TGTGCCAGCAGCTTCGACAGGGGAGAGACC. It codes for CASSFDRGET. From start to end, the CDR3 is CASSFDRGETQYF. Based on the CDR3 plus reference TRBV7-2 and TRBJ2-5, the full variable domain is GAGVSQSPSNKVTEKGKDVELRCDPISGHTALYWYRQSLGQGLEFLIYFQGNSAPDKSGLPSDRFSAERTGGSVSTLTIQRTQQEDSAVYLCASSFDRGETQYFGPGTRLLVL.

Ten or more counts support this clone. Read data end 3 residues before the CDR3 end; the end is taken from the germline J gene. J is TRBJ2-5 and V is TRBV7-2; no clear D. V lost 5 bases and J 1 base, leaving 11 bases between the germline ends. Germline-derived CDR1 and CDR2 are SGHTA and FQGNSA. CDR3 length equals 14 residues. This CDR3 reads CASSPDSTQETQYF. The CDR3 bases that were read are TGTGCCAGCAGCCCCGACTCGACCCAAGAGACC.

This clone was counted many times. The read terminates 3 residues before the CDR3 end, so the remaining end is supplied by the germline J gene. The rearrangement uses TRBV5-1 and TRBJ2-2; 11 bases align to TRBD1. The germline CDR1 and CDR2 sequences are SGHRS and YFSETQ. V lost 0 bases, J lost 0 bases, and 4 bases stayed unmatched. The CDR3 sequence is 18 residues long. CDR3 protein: CASSLGTGGPSNTGELFF. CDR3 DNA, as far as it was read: TGCGCCAGCAGCTTGGGGACAGGGGGCCCCTCGAACACCGGGGAG.

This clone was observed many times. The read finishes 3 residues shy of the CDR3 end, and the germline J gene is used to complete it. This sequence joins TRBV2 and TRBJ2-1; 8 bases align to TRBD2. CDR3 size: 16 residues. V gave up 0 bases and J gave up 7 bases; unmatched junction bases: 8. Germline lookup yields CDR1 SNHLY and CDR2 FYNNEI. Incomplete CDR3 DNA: TGTGCCAGCAGTGAAGCCGGCACGGGAGGGGTGAATGAG. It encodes CASSEAGTGGVNE. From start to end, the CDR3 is CASSEAGTGGVNEQFF.

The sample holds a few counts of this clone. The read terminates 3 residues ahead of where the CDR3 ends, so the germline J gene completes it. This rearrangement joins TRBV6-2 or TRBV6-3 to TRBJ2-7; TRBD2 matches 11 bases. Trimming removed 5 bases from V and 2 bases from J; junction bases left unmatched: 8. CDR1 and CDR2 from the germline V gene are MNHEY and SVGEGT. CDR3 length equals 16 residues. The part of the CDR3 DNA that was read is TGTGCCAGCAGTGACCCAGGGACTAGCGGAACCTACGAG. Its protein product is CASSDPGTSGTYE. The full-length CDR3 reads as CASSDPGTSGTYEQYF.

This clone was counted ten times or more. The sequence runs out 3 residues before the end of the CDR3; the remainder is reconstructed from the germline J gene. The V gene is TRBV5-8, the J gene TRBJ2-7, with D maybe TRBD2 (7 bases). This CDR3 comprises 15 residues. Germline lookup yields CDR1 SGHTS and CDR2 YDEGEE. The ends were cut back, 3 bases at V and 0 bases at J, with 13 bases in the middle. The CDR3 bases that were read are TGTGCCAGCAGCTGGGGGGGCTCCTACTCCTACGAG. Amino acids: CASSWGGSYSYE. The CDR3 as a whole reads CASSWGGSYSYEQYF.

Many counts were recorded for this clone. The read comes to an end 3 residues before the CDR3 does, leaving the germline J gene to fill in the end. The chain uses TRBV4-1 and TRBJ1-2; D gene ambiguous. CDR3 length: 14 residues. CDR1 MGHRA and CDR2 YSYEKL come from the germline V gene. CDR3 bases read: TGCGCCAGCAGCCCCTCGGAGGTTAGCGGGGGC. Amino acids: CASSPSEVSGG. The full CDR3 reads CASSPSEVSGGYTF.

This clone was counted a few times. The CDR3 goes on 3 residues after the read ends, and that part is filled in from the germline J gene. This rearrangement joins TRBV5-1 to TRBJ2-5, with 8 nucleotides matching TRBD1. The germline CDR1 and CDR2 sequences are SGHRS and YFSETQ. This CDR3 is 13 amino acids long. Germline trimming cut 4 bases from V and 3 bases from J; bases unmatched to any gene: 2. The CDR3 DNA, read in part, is TGCGCCAGCAGCCGGGACAGGAAAGAGACC. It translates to CASSRDRKET. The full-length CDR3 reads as CASSRDRKETQYF.

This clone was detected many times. This CDR3 is CASSPRDRTGELFF. The part of the CDR3 DNA that was read is TGTGCCAGCAGCCCCCGGGACAGAACCGGGGAG. The V gene is TRBV4-2, the J gene TRBJ2-2; 7 bases fit TRBD1. The read finishes 3 residues shy of the CDR3 end, and the germline J gene is used to complete it. After removal of 4 bases from V and 5 bases from J, the junction contained 4 bases not matched to a gene. The CDR3 consists of 14 residues. The germline gives CDR1 LGHNA, CDR2 YNFKEQ.

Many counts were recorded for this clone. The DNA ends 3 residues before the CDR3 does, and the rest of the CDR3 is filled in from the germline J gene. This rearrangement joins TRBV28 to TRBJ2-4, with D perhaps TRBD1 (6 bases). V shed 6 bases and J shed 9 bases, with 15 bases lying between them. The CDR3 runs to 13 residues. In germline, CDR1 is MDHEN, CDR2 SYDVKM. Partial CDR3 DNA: TGTGCCAGCAGAGACAGGCCCCGGGGCATT. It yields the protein CASRDRPRGI. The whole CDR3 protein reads CASRDRPRGIQYF.

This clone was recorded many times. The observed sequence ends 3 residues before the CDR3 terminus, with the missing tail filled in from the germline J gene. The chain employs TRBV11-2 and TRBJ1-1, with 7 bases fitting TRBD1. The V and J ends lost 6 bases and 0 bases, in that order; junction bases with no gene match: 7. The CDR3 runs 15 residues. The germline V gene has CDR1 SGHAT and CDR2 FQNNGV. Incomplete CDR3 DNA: TGTGCCAGCAGAGACGGACAGGTGATGAACACTGAA. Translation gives CASRDGQVMNTE. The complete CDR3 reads CASRDGQVMNTEAFF.